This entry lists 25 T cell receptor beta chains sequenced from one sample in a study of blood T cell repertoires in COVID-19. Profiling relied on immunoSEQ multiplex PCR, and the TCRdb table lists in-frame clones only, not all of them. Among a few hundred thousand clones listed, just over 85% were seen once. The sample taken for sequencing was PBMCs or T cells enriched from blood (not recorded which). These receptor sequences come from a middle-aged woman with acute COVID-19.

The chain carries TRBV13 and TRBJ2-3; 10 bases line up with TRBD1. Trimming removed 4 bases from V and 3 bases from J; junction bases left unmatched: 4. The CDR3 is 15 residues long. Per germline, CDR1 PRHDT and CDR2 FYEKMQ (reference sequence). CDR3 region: CASSSRTGGTDTQYF. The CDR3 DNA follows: TGTGCCAGCAGCTCAAGGACAGGGGGTACAGATACGCAGTATTTT.

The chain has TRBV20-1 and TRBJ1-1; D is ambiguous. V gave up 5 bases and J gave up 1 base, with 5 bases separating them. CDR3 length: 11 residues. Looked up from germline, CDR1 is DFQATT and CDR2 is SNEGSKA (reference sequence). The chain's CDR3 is CSAYKNTEAFF. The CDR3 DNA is TGCAGTGCTTACAAGAACACTGAAGCTTTCTTT.

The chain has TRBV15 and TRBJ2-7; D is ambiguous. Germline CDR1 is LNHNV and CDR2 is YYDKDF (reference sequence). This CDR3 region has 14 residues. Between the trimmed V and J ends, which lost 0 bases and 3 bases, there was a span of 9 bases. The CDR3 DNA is TGTGCCACCAGCAGAGAACCGACTGTCTACGAGCAGTACTTC. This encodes CATSREPTVYEQYF.

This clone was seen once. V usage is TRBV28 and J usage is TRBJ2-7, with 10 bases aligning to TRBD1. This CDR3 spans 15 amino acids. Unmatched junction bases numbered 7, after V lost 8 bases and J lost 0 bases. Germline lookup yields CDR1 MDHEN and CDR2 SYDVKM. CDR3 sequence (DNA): TGTGCCAGCGTCCAGGGACAGGGGCCCTCCTACGAGCAGTACTTC. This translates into CASVQGQGPSYEQYF.

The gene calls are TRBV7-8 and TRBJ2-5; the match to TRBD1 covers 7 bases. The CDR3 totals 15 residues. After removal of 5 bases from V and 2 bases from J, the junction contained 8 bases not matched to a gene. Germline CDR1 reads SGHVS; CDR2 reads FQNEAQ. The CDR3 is CASSPAPGGQETQYF. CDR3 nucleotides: TGTGCCAGCAGCCCTGCCCCAGGGGGACAAGAGACCCAGTACTTC. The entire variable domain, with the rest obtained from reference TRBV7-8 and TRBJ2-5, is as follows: GAGVSQSPRYKVAKRGQDVALRCDPISGHVSLFWYQQALGQGPEFLTYFQNEAQLDKSGLPSDRFFAERPEGSVSTLKIQRTQQEDSAVYLCASSPAPGGQETQYFGPGTRLLVL.

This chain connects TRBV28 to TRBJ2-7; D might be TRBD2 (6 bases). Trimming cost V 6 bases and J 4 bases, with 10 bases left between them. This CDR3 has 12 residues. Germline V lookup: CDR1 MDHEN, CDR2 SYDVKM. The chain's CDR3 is CASSPGGYEQYF. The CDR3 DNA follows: TGTGCCAGCAGCCCCGGGGGTTACGAGCAGTACTTC.

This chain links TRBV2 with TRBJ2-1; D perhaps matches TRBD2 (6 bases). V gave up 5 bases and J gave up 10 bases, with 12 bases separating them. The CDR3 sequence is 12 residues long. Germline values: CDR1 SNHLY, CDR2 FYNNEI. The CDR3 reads CASSKGREEQFF. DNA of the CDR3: TGTGCCAGCAGTAAGGGGCGGGAAGAGCAGTTCTTC.

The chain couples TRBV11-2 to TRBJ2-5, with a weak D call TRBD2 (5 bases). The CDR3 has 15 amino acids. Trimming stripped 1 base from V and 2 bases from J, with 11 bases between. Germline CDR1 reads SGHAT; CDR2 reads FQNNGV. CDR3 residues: CASSLGRRTQETQYF. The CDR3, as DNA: TGTGCCAGCAGCTTAGGTAGGCGGACTCAAGAGACCCAGTACTTC.

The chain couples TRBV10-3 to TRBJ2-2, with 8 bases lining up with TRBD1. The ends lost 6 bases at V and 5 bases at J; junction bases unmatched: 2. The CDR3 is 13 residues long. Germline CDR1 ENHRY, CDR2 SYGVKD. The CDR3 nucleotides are TGTGCCATCAGACAGGGGGGAACCGGGGAGCTGTTTTTT. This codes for CAIRQGGTGELFF.

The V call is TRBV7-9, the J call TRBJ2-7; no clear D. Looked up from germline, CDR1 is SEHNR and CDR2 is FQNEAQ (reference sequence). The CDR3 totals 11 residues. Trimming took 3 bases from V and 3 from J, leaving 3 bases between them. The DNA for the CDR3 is TGTGCCAGCAGCTTCTACTACGAGCAGTACTTC. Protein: CASSFYYEQYF.

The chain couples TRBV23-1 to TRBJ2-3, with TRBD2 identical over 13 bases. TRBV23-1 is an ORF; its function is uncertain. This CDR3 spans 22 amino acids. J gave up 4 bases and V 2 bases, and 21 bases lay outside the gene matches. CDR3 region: CASSQVKRGTSGNPGGADTQYF. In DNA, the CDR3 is TGCGCCAGCAGTCAAGTCAAGAGGGGGACTAGCGGGAACCCGGGGGGCGCAGATACGCAGTATTTT.

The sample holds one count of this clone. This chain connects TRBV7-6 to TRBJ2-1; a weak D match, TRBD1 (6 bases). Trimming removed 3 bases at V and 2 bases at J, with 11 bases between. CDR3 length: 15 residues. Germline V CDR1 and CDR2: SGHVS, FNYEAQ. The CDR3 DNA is TGTGCCAGCAGCTTGCAGGGGTGGACCTACAATGAGCAGTTCTTC. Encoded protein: CASSLQGWTYNEQFF.

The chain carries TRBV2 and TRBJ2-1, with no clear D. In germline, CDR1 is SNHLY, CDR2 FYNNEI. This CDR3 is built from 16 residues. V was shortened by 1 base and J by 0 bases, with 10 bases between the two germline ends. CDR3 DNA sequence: TGTGCCAGCAGTGAAGGACTCGTGAGCTCCTACAATGAGCAGTTCTTC. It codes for CASSEGLVSSYNEQFF.

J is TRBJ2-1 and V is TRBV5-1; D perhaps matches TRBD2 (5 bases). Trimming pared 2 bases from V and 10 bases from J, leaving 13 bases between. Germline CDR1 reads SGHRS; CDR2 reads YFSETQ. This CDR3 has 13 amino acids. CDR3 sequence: CASSLSPPGEQFF. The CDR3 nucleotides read TGCGCCAGCAGCTTAAGCCCTCCGGGAGAGCAGTTCTTC.

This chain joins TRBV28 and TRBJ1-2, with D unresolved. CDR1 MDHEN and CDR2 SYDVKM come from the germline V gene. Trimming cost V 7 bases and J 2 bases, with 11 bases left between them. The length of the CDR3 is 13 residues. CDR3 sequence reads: CASKEVFNYGYTF. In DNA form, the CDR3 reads TGTGCCAGCAAAGAGGTGTTCAACTATGGCTACACCTTC.

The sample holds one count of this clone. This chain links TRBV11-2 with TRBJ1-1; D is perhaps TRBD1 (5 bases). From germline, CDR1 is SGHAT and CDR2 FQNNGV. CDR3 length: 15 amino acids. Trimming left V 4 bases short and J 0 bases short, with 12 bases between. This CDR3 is CASSSRQHLNTEAFF. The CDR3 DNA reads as TGTGCCAGCAGCTCGCGACAGCACTTGAACACTGAAGCTTTCTTT.

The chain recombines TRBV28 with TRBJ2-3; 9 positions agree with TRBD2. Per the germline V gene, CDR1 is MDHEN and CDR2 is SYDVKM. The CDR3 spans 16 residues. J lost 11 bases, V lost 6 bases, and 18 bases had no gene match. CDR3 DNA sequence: TGTGCCAGCAGCCGAGGGGGCGGGAGGGGACGGTCTCGGCAGTATTTT. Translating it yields CASSRGGGRGRSRQYF.

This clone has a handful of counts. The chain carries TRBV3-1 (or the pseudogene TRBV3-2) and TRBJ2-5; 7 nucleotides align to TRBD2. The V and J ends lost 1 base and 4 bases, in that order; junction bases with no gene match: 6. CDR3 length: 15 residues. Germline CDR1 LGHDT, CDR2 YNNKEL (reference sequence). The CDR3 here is CASSQAREERETQYF. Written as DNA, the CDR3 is TGTGCCAGCAGCCAAGCTCGGGAGGAAAGAGAGACCCAGTACTTC.

CDR3 sequence reads: CASGLRPSGPYNEQFF. In DNA form, the CDR3 reads TGTGCTAGTGGTTTGCGCCCTAGCGGGCCTTACAATGAGCAGTTCTTC. The chain joins TRBV12-5 to TRBJ2-1, with 8 nucleotides matching TRBD2. The CDR3 loop spans 16 amino acids. With 2 bases clipped from V and 4 bases from J, the junction kept 7 bases outside the gene matches. The germline CDR1 and CDR2 sequences are LGHNT and FRNRAP.

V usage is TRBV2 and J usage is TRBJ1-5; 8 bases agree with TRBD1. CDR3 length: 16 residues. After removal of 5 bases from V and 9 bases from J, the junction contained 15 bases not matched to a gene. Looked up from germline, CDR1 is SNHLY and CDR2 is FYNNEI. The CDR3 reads CASSWDRLGVWWPQHF. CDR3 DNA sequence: TGTGCCAGCAGTTGGGACAGGTTGGGGGTGTGGTGGCCCCAGCATTTT.

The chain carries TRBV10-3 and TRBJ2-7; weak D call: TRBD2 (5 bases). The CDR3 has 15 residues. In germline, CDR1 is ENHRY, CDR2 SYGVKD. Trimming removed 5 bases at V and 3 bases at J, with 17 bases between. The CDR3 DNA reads TGTGCCATCAGTCCACTAGTTGGTCTGATCTACGAGCAGTACTTC. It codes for CAISPLVGLIYEQYF.

CDR3 DNA: TGCACCAGCAGCCAAGATGGTCCTTTGCGGGCAGATACGCAGTATTTT. Residues: CTSSQDGPLRADTQYF. The rearrangement uses TRBV1 and TRBJ2-3; whether TRBD2, the table's D call, matches the DNA was not checked. TRBV1 is marked as a pseudogene. The CDR3 is made up of 16 amino acids.

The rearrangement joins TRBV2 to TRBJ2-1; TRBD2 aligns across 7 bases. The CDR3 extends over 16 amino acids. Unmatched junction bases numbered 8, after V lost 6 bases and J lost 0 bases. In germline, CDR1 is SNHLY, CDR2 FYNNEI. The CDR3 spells CASRGRGGSSYNEQFF. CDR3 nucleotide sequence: TGTGCCAGCAGGGGGAGGGGCGGAAGCTCCTACAATGAGCAGTTCTTC.

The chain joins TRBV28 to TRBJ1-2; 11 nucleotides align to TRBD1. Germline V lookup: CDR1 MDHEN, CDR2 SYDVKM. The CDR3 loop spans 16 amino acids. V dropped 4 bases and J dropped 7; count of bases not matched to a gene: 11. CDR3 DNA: TGTGCCAGCAGTTCACCGTGGGGGACAGGGGGAAGTGGCTACACCTTC. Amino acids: CASSSPWGTGGSGYTF.

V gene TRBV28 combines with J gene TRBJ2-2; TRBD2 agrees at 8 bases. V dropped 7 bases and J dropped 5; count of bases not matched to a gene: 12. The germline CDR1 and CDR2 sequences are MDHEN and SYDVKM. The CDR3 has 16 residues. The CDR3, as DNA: TGTGCCAGCAAGGGGGTAGCGGGGCGCGGGACCGGGGAGCTGTTTTTT. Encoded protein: CASKGVAGRGTGELFF.